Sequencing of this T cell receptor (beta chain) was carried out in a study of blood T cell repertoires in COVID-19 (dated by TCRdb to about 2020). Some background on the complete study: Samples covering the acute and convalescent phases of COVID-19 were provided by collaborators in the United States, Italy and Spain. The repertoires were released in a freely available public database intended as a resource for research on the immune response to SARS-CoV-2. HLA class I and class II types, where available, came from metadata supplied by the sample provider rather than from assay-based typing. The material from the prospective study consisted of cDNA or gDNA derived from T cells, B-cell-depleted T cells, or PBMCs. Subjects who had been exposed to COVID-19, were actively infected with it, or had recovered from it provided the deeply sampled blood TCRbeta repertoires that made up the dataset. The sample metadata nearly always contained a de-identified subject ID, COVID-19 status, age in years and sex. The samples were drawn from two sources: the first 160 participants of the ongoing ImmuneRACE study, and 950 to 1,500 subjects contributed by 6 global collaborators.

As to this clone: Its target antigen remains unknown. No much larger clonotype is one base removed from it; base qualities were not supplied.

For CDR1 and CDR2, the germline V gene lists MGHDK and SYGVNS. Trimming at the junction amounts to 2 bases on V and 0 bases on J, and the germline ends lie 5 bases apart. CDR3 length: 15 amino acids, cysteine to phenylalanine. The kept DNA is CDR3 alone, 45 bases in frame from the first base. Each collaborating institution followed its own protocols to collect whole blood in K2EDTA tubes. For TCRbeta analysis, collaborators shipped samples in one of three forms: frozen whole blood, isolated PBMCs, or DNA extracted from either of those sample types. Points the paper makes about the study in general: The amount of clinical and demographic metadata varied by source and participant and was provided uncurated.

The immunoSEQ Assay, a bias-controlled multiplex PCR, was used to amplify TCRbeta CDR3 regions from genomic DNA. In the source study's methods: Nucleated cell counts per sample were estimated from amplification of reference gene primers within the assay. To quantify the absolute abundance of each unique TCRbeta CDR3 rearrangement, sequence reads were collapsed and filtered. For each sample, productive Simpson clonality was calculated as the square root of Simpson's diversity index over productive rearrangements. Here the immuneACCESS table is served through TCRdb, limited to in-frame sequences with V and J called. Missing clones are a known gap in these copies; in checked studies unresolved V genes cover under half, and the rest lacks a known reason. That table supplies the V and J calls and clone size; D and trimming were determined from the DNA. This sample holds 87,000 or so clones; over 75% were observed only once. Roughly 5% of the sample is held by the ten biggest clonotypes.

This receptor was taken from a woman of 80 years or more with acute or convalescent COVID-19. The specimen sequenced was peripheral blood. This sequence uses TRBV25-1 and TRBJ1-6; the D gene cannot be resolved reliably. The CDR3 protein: CASSERSSYNSPLHF. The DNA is TGTGCCAGCAGTGAAAGGAGCTCCTATAATTCACCCCTCCACTTT.